This T cell receptor beta chain originates from a study of blood T cells in healthy people across ages. About this clonotype itself: Its antigen is unidentified. A read error may account for a junction end that differs from germline.

Notes on the study in general: Among T cells, TCR beta diversity per million cells dropped roughly linearly as age rose.

Germline V gene lookup returns CDR1 SQVTM and CDR2 ANQGSEA. This CDR3 region has 14 residues. PCR was performed a second time for about 7 to 12 cycles using a sample-barcoded 5' primer and a J-beta primer mix. MiXCR, run by TCRdb on the 5' RACE reads, gives a single entry per CDR3 protein. The table shows 1.2 million to 1.5 million distinct CDR3 sequences, with almost 60% occurring only once. Caucasian individuals from Russia who were healthy and aged about 6 to 90 acted as donors. PBMCs were isolated at a quantity of at least 6.5 million per sample. The clonotype originates from a man in his late teens or twenties in good health. Sequences were obtained from blood. The gene calls are TRBV29-1 and TRBJ2-1; 7 nucleotides align to TRBD1. CDR3 in amino acids: CSVATGSSYNEQFF. Written as DNA, the CDR3 is TGCAGCGTTGCGACAGGGAGCTCCTACAACGAGCAGTTCTTC.